These T cell receptor beta chains were read from a single sample in a study of OX40 agonist ivuxolimab in advanced cancers. Sequencing was performed with immunoSEQ multiplex PCR; in TCRdb, only in-frame clones are kept and a portion is missing. The sample includes about 44,000 clones, about 93% of them seen just once. This material consisted of CD4+ or CD8+ T cells sorted from blood, taken in a trial of the OX40 agonist ivuxolimab. Receptors originate from an adult with an advanced solid tumor such as melanoma, head and neck, liver or kidney cancer. CDR3s include the opening cysteine and the closing phenylalanine or tryptophan. Each record gives: D gene, V gene, clone size, J gene, CDR3 protein, CDR3 DNA. D genes are given only for firm matches. Clone size appears in some rows only: once, few, many, or a class for an expanded clone.

-	TRBV27	-	TRBJ1-4	CASSLSSGPNEKLFF	TGTGCCAGCAGTTTATCGTCGGGACCTAATGAAAAACTGTTTTTT
-	TRBV7-6	-	TRBJ2-7	CASSLNGGSYEQYF	TGTGCCAGCAGCTTAAATGGGGGTTCCTACGAGCAGTACTTC
-	TRBV19	-	TRBJ1-1	CASSRTENTEAFF	TGTGCCAGTAGTCGAACAGAGAACACTGAAGCTTTCTTT
-	TRBV7-2	-	TRBJ1-2	CASSSNYGYTF	TGTGCCAGCAGCTCTAACTATGGCTACACCTTC
TRBD1	TRBV4-3	once	TRBJ1-6	CASSQYLDRNSPLHF	TGCGCCAGCAGCCAATACTTGGACAGGAATTCACCCCTCCACTTT
-	TRBV5-6	-	TRBJ2-7	CASSFSGEQYF	TGTGCCAGCAGCTTCTCGGGGGAGCAGTACTTC
-	TRBV7-2	-	TRBJ2-1	CASSPLYGVSYNEQFF	TGTGCCAGCAGCCCCCTTTATGGAGTATCCTACAATGAGCAGTTCTTC
-	TRBV28	-	TRBJ2-7	CASSLLLVGSYEQYF	TGTGCCAGCAGTTTACTATTGGTAGGCTCCTACGAGCAGTACTTC
TRBD2	TRBV6-1	-	TRBJ2-3	CASSDTSGSLDTQYF	TGTGCCAGCAGTGACACTAGCGGGAGCCTGGATACGCAGTATTTT
-	TRBV10-2	-	TRBJ1-2	CASSVQFIDYGYTF	TGCGCCAGCAGTGTACAGTTCATAGACTATGGCTACACCTTC